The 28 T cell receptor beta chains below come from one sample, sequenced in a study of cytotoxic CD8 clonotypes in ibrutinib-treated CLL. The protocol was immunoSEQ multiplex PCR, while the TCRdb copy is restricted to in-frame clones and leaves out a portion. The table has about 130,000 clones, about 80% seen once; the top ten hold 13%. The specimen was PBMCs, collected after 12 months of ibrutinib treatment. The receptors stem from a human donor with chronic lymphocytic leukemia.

CDR3 residues: CASSPGTGSQETQYF. The CDR3 bases are TGTGCCAGCTCACCAGGGACAGGGAGTCAAGAGACCCAGTACTTC. This sequence joins TRBV18 and TRBJ2-5, with 9 bases identical to TRBD1. Per germline, CDR1 KGHSH and CDR2 LQKENI. This CDR3 is 15 amino acids long. With 2 bases clipped from V and 2 bases from J, the junction kept 3 bases outside the gene matches.

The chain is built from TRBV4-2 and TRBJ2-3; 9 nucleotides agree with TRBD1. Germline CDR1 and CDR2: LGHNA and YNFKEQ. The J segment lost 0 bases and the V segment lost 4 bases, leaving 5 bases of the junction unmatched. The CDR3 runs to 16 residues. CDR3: CASSRETGGSTDTQYF. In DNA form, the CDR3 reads TGTGCCAGCAGCCGAGAGACAGGGGGGAGCACAGATACGCAGTATTTT.

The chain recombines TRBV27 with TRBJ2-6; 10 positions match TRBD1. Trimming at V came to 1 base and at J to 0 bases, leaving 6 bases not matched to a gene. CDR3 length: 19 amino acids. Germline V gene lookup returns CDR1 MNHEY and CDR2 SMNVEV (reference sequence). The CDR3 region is CASSLLFGQGGSGANVLTF. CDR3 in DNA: TGTGCCAGCAGTTTATTATTCGGACAGGGGGGCTCTGGGGCCAACGTCCTGACTTTC.

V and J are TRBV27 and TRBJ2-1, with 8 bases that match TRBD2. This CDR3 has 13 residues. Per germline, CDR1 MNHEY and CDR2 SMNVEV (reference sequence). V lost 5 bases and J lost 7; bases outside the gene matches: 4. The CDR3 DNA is TGTGCCAGCAGTCGGGGCGGGAGGAATGAGCAGTTCTTC. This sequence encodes CASSRGGRNEQFF.

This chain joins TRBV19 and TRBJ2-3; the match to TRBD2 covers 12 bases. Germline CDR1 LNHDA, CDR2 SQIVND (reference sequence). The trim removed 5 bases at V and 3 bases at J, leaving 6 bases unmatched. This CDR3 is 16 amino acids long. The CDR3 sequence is CASSQGLAGFTDTQYF. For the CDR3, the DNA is TGTGCCAGTAGTCAAGGACTAGCGGGATTTACAGATACGCAGTATTTT.

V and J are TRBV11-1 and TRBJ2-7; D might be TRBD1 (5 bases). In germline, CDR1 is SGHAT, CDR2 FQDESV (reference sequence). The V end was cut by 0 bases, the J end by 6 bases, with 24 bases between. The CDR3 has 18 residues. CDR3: CASSLAFRLQGSSGEQYF. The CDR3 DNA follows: TGTGCCAGCAGCTTAGCCTTCCGCCTCCAGGGAAGTAGTGGCGAGCAGTACTTC.

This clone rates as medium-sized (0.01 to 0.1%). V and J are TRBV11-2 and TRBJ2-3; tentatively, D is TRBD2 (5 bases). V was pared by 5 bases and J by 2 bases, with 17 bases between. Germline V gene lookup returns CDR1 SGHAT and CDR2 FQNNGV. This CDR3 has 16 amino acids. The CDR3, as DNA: TGTGCCAGCAGCCCTTCCACAACGGGGATCACAGATACGCAGTATTTT. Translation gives CASSPSTTGITDTQYF.

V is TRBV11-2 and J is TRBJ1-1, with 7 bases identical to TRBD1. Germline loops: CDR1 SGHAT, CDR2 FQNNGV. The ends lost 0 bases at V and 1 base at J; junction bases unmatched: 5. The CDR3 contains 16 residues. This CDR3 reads CASSLDTGTANTEAFF. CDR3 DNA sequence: TGTGCCAGCAGCTTAGATACCGGGACAGCGAACACTGAAGCTTTCTTT.

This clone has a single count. The chain's CDR3 is CASSFFGGNTEAFF. The CDR3 coding sequence is TGTGCCAGCAGTTTTTTCGGTGGGAACACTGAAGCTTTCTTT. V is TRBV27 and J is TRBJ1-1; D is unclear. The CDR3 extends over 14 amino acids. The V and J ends lost 3 bases and 1 base respectively, with 9 bases between them. Germline CDR1 is MNHEY and CDR2 is SMNVEV (reference sequence).

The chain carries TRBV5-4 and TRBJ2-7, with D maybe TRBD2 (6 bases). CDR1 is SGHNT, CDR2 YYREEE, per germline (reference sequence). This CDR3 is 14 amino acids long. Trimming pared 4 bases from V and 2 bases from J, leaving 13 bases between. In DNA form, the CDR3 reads TGTGCCAGCAGCAGCCTTCGGGGGACCTACGAGCAGTACTTC. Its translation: CASSSLRGTYEQYF.

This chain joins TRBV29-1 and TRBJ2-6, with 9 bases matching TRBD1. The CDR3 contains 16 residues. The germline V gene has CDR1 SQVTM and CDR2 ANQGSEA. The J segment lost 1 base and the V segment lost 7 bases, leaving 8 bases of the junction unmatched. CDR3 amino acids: CSASRQGGSGANVLTF. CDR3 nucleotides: TGCAGCGCTTCAAGACAGGGGGGATCTGGGGCCAACGTCCTGACTTTC. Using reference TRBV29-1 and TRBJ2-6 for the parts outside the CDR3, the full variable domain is SAVISQKPSRDICQRGTSLTIQCQVDSQVTMMFWYRQQPGQSLTLIATANQGSEATYESGFVIDKFPISRPNLTFSTLTVSNMSPEDSSIYLCSASRQGGSGANVLTFGAGSRLTVL.

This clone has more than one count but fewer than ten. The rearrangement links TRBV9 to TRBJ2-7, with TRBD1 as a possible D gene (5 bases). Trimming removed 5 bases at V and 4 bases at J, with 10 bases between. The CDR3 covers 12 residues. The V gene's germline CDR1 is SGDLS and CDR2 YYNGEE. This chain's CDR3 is CASRQGEYEQYF. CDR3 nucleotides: TGTGCCAGCAGGCAAGGGGAATACGAGCAGTACTTC.

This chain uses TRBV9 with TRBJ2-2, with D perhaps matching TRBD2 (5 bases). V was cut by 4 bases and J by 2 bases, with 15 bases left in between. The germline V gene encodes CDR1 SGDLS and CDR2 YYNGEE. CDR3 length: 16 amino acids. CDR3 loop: CASSPRSSGNTGELFF. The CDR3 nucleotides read TGTGCCAGCAGCCCACGGTCGAGCGGCAACACCGGGGAGCTGTTTTTT.

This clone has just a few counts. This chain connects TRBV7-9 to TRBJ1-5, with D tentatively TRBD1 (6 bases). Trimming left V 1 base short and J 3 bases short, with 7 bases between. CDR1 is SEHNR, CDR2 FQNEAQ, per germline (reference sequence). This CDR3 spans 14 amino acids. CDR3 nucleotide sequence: TGTGCCAGCAGCTTAGTGGGGGCCAATCAGCCCCAGCATTTT. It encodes CASSLVGANQPQHF. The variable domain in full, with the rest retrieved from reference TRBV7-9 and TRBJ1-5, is DTGVSQNPRHKITKRGQNVTFRCDPISEHNRLYWYRQTLGQGPEFLTYFQNEAQLEKSRLLSDRFSAERPKGSFSTLEIQRTEQGDSAMYLCASSLVGANQPQHFGDGTRLSIL.

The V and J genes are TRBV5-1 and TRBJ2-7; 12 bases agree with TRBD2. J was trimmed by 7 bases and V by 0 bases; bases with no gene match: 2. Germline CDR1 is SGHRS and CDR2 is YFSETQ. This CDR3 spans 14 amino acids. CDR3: CASSLETSGSEQYF. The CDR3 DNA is TGCGCCAGCAGCTTGGAGACTAGCGGGAGTGAGCAGTACTTC.

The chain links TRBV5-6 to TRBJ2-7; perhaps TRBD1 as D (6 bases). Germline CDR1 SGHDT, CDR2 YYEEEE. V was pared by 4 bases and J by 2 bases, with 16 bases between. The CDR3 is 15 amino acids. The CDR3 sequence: CASSPLDRPTYEQYF. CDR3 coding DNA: TGTGCCAGCAGCCCACTAGACAGGCCCACCTACGAGCAGTACTTC.

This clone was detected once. The CDR3 protein is CAWSVAGGYEKLFF. CDR3 in DNA: TGTGCCTGGAGTGTGGCTGGAGGATATGAAAAACTGTTTTTT. This rearrangement joins TRBV30 to TRBJ1-4, with no clear D. This CDR3 spans 14 amino acids. The V gene's germline CDR1 is GTSNPN and CDR2 SVGIG (reference sequence). The germline V and J ends were trimmed by 0 bases and 6 bases, with 11 bases remaining between them.

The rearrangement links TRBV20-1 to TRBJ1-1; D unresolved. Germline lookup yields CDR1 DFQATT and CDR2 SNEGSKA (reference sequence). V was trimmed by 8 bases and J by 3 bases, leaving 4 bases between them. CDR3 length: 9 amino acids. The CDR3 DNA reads TGCAGTTGGGACACTGAAGCTTTCTTT. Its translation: CSWDTEAFF.

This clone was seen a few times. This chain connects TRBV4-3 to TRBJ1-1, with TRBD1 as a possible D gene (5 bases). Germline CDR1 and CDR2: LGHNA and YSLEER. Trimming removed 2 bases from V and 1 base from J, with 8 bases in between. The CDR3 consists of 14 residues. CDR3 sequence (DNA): TGCGCCAGCAGCCAAAAGGGGCGGAACACTGAAGCTTTCTTT. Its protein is CASSQKGRNTEAFF.

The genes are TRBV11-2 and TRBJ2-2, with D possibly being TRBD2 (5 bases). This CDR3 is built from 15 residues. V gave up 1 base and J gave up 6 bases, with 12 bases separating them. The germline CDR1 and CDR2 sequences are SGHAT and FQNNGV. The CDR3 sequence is CASSLGRSPAGELFF. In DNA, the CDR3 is TGTGCCAGCAGCTTAGGGAGGTCTCCTGCCGGGGAGCTGTTTTTT.

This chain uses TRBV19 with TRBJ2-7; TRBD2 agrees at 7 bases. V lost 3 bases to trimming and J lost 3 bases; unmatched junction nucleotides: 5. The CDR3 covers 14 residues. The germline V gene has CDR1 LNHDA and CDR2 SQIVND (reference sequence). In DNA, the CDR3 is TGTGCCAGTAGTATTGCGGGAGAGTTCTACGAGCAGTACTTC. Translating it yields CASSIAGEFYEQYF.

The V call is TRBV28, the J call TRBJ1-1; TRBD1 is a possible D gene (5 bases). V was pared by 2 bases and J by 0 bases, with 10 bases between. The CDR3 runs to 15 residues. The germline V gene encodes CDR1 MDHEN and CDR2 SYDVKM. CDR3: CASSLRGSMNTEAFF. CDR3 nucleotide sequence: TGTGCCAGCAGTTTACGGGGCTCCATGAACACTGAAGCTTTCTTT.

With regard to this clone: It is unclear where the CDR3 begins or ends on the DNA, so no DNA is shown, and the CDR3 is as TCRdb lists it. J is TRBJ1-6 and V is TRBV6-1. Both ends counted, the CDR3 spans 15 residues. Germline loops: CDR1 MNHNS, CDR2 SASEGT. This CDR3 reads CASSERLHFGSPLHF.

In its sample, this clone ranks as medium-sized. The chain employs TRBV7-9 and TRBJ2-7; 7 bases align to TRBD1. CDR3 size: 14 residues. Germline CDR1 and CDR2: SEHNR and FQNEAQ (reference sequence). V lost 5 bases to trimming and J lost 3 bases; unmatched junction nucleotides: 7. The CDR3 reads CASSRTGVSYEQYF. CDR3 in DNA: TGTGCCAGCAGCCGCACAGGGGTGAGCTACGAGCAGTACTTC.

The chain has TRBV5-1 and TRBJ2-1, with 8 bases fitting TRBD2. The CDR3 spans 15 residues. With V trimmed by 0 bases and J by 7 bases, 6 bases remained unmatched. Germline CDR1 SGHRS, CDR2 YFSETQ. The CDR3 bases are TGCGCCAGCAGCTTGGCACTAGCGGAGACGAATGAGCAGTTCTTC. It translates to CASSLALAETNEQFF. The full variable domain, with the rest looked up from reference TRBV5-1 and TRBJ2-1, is KAGVTQTPRYLIKTRGQQVTLSCSPISGHRSVSWYQQTPGQGLQFLFEYFSETQRNKGNFPGRFSGRQFSNSRSEMNVSTLELGDSALYLCASSLALAETNEQFFGPGTRLTVL.

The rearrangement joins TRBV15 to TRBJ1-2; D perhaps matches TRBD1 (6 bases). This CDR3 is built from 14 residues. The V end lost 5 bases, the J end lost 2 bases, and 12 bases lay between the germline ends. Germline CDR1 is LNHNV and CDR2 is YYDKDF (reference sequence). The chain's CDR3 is CATSGPGANYGYTF. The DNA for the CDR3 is TGTGCCACCAGCGGTCCGGGGGCAAACTATGGCTACACCTTC.

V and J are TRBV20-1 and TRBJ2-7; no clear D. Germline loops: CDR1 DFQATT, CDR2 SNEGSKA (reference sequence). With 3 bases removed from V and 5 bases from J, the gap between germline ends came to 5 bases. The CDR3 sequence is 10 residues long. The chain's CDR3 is CSASFHEQYF. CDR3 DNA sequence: TGCAGTGCTAGTTTCCACGAGCAGTACTTC.

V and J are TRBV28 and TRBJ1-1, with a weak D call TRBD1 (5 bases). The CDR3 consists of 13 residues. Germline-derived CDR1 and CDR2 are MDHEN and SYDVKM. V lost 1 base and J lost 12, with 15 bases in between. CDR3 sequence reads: CASSLSQGPWTFF. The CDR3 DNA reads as TGTGCCAGCAGTTTATCCCAGGGCCCTTGGACTTTCTTT.